This TCR beta chain originates from a study of T cells expressing NK-cell markers. Turning to the study itself: Researchers got TCR beta repertoires out of sorted CD3+CD56+NKG2C+, CD3+CD56+NKG2C- and CD3+CD56-NKG2C+ T cells. Seven donors tested HCMV-seropositive and one tested seronegative among the eight sequenced.

The CDR3 is made up of 15 amino acids. Germline values: CDR1 MGHRA, CDR2 YSYEKL. Making the TCR beta cDNA relied on 5'RACE template switching with UMIs. With the 5' RACE reads reprocessed, TCRdb shows one record per CDR3 protein and no DNA. The repertoire shows around 100,000 distinct CDR3 sequences; the top ten hold around 18%. The chain is built from TRBV4-1 and TRBJ2-3; the D gene TCRdb calls, TRBD1, cannot be checked with no DNA. The clonotype comes from a woman aged 18-70 years in good health. The sequencing input was blood T cells: a sorted CD56 or NKG2C T cell subset, CD4+ or CD8+ T cells, or bulk PBMC T cells (not recorded which). The CDR3 sequence: CASSQEGTDTDTQYF.